This T cell receptor (beta chain) was captured in a study of blood T cell repertoires in COVID-19. Study background: Sites in the United States, Italy and Spain provided acute and convalescent COVID-19 samples. The cDNA or gDNA used as material had been derived from T cells, B-cell-depleted T cells, or PBMCs.

The CDR3 length is 16 residues. Trimming pared 0 bases from V and 1 base from J, leaving 9 bases between. Germline CDR1 and CDR2: MNHEY and SMNVEV (reference sequence). How the authors handled the data: Reference gene primer amplification yielded estimated nucleated cell counts. Assay used: immunoSEQ multiplex PCR; TCRdb lists only in-frame clones, some missing. V, J and clone size are taken as reported in that table, and D and trimming were inferred from the DNA itself. Here the sample spans around 300,000 clones, around 90% being singletons. The TCR was taken from a middle-aged man with acute or convalescent COVID-19. The genes are TRBV27 and TRBJ1-4; D might be TRBD1 (5 bases). Sample: peripheral blood. CDR3 protein: CASSLSGAETNEKLFF. DNA for the CDR3: TGTGCCAGCAGTTTATCAGGGGCGGAAACTAATGAAAAACTGTTTTTT.